This TCR beta chain comes out of a study of cytomegalovirus exposure and HLA in healthy donors. Study-wide background: Of all 400 or so donors who were genotyped, roughly 81% belonged to the Caucasian-associated ancestry cluster.

Germline CDR1 LNHNV, CDR2 YYDKDF (reference sequence). The V segment lost 5 bases and the J segment 7 bases; nucleotides outside the gene matches: 5. CDR3 size: 13 residues. Study-level findings and limits: It was around 160 TCR beta chains that were listed as cytomegalovirus-associated.

60 Vbeta and 13 Jbeta primers were used in PCR. Profiling relied on immunoSEQ multiplex PCR, and the TCRdb table lists in-frame clones only, not all of them. The profile covers about 160,000 clones, with roughly 79% appearing a single time and about 1.3% taken by the ten largest. With regard to this clone: Its antigen is undetermined.

The sequence was obtained from a man between 25 and 39 years old in good health and CMV-seronegative. The chain uses TRBV15 and TRBJ2-5; 9 bases align to TRBD2. Sequencing used PBMCs. CDR3 DNA sequence: TGTGCCACCAGCCCGGGACTAGCTTGGACCCAGTACTTC. This translates into CATSPGLAWTQYF. The full variable domain, rest sourced from reference TRBV15 and TRBJ2-5, is DAMVIQNPRYQVTQFGKPVTLSCSQTLNHNVMYWYQQKSSQAPKLLFHYYDKDFNNEADTPDNFQSRRPNTSFCFLDIRSPGLGDTAMYLCATSPGLAWTQYFGPGTRLLVL.